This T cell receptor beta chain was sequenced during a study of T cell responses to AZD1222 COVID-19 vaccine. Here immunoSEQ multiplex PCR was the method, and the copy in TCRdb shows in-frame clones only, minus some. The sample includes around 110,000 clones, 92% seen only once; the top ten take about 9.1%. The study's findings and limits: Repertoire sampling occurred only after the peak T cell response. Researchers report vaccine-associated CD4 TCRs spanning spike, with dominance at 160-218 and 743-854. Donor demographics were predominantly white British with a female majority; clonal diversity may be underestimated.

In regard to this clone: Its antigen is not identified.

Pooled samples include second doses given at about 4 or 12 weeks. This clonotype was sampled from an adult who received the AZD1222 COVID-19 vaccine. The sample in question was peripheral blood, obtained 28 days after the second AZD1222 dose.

The CDR3 sequence: CASSLEAGRKNTEAFF. CDR3 DNA sequence: TGTGCCAGCAGCTTGGAGGCAGGCCGCAAAAACACTGAAGCTTTCTTT. The J gene is TRBJ1-1, the V gene TRBV5-4, with D uncertain. The germline V and J ends were trimmed by 0 bases and 2 bases, with 14 bases remaining between them. The CDR3 extends over 16 amino acids. Germline CDR1 reads SGHNT; CDR2 reads YYREEE (reference sequence).